This T cell receptor (beta chain) was identified during a study of cytomegalovirus exposure and HLA in healthy donors. Study observations and caveats: Some V segments (TRBV6-2 and TRBV6-3 among them) were excluded as indistinguishable. As was reported, the classifier diagnosed cytomegalovirus status with high specificity and sensitivity.

A multiplex PCR was run with 60 Vbeta primers and 13 Jbeta primers. Only in-frame clones appear in the TCRdb table, and some are missing; sequencing was by immunoSEQ multiplex PCR. The sample records approximately 170,000 clones, approximately 88% being singletons. Concerning this clone itself: Antigen: not known.

This CDR3 comprises 14 residues. Germline V gene data show CDR1 as LNHDA and CDR2 as SQIVND (reference sequence). Unmatched junction bases numbered 7, after V lost 4 bases and J lost 5 bases. Healthy donors of bone marrow made up the group. This chain connects TRBV19 to TRBJ1-2, with 7 bases matching TRBD1. This TCR was sampled from a boy aged 2 to 10 in good health and CMV-seronegative. Specimen: PBMCs. The CDR3 loop is CASSRGTDVYGYTF. CDR3 coding DNA: TGTGCCAGTAGTAGAGGGACAGATGTTTATGGCTACACCTTC.